A single sample is the source of the 7 T cell receptor beta chains below, sequenced in a study of sequential checkpoint blockade in melanoma. Treatment of the sample: randomized to nivolumab then ipilimumab (arm A) or the reverse (arm B). TCRdb keeps only in-frame clones here, not all; method: immunoSEQ multiplex PCR. Altogether 15,000 to 20,000 clones are present, 70% to 80% being singletons, with the ten largest covering about 38%. The specimen comprised CD8+ T cells sorted from blood (inferred from file names), sampled from a patient given nivolumab and ipilimumab in sequence. Every receptor here comes from a human donor with melanoma.

This sequence joins TRBV6-5 and TRBJ1-2, with a tentative D call TRBD1 (5 bases). CDR1 is MNHEY, CDR2 SVGAGI, per germline. V was cut by 6 bases and J by 1 base, with 12 bases left in between. The CDR3 length is 14 residues. For the CDR3, the DNA is TGTGCCAGCAGCCAGTGGGGACTTAACTATGGCTACACCTTC. This encodes CASSQWGLNYGYTF.

The rearrangement links TRBV29-1 to TRBJ1-1; D gene ambiguous. There are 12 residues in the CDR3. Trimming removed 3 bases from V and 8 bases from J, with 13 bases in between. Germline lookup yields CDR1 SQVTM and CDR2 ANQGSEA. Here the CDR3 reads CSVEGGETEAFF. CDR3 nucleotides: TGCAGCGTTGAGGGCGGGGAGACAGAAGCTTTCTTT.

This rearrangement joins TRBV6-5 to TRBJ1-5; D uncertain. CDR3 length: 13 amino acids. V was shortened by 7 bases and J by 5 bases, with 12 bases between the two germline ends. Germline V gives CDR1 MNHEY, CDR2 SVGAGI. The CDR3 loop reads CASTVGQDQPQHF. In DNA, the CDR3 is TGTGCCAGCACCGTTGGGCAGGATCAGCCCCAGCATTTT.

The J gene is TRBJ2-7, the V gene TRBV5-1, with D possibly being TRBD1 (5 bases). Trimming removed 4 bases at V and 0 bases at J, with 11 bases between. The CDR3 totals 14 residues. Germline V gives CDR1 SGHRS, CDR2 YFSETQ. The CDR3 DNA is TGCGCCAGCAGCCCCAGGGTGACCTCCTACGAGCAGTACTTC. The encoded protein is CASSPRVTSYEQYF. Full variable domain (rest looked up from reference TRBV5-1 and TRBJ2-7): KAGVTQTPRYLIKTRGQQVTLSCSPISGHRSVSWYQQTPGQGLQFLFEYFSETQRNKGNFPGRFSGRQFSNSRSEMNVSTLELGDSALYLCASSPRVTSYEQYFGPGTRLTVT.

This clone was detected only once. V usage is TRBV27 and J usage is TRBJ1-6; 10 nucleotides align to TRBD1. The CDR3 covers 13 residues. The V and J ends lost 6 bases and 11 bases, in that order; junction bases with no gene match: 4. Germline values: CDR1 MNHEY, CDR2 SMNVEV (reference sequence). CDR3 residues: CASRTGGATPLHF. The CDR3 nucleotides read TGTGCCAGCAGGACAGGGGGCGCGACACCCCTCCACTTT.

The chain combines TRBV2 with TRBJ1-1; D unresolved. Trimming shortened V by 3 bases and J by 0 bases, and 5 bases separated the two germline ends. Germline loops: CDR1 SNHLY, CDR2 FYNNEI. This CDR3 comprises 13 residues. The CDR3 region has the DNA TGTGCCAGCAGTGATTACATGAACACTGAAGCTTTCTTT. Encoded protein: CASSDYMNTEAFF.

The chain joins TRBV2 to TRBJ1-5; TRBD1 is a possible D gene (6 bases). Germline V gives CDR1 SNHLY, CDR2 FYNNEI. Trimming removed 6 bases from V and 4 bases from J, with 19 bases in between. The CDR3 totals 16 residues. This CDR3 is CASRAYRVGWNQPQHF. The CDR3 DNA follows: TGTGCCAGCAGAGCTTACAGGGTCGGTTGGAATCAGCCCCAGCATTTT.